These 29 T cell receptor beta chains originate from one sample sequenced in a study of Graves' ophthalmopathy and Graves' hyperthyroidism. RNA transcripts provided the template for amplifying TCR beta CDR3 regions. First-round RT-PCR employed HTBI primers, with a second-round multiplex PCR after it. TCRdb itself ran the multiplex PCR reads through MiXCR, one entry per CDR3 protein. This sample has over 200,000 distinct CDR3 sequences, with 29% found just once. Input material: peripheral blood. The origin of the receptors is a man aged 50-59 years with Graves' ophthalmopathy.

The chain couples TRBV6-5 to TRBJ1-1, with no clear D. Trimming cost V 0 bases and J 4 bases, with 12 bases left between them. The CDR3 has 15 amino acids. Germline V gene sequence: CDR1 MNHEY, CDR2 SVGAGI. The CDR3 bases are TGTGCCAGCAGTTACTCCCTATATGTTTCCACTGAAGCTTTCTTT. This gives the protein CASSYSLYVSTEAFF.

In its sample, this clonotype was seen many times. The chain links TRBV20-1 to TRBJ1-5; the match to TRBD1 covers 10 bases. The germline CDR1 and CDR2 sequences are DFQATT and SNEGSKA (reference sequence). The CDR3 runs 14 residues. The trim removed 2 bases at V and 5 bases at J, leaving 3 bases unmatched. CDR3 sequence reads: CSARQTGGYQPQHF. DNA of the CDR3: TGCAGTGCTAGACAGACAGGGGGCTATCAGCCCCAGCATTTT.

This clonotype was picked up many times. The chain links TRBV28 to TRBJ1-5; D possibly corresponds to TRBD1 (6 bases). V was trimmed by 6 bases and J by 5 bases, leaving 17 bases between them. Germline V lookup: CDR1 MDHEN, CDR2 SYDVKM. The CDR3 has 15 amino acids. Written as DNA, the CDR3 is TGTGCCAGCAGACCCACAGGGTTGCGGGATCAGCCCCAGCATTTT. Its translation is CASRPTGLRDQPQHF.

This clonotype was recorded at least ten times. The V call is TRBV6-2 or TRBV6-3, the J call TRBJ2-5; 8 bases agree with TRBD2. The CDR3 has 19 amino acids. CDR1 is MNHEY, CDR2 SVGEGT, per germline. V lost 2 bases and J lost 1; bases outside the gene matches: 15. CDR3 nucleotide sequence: TGTGCCAGCAGTTACCCCCCCGCCGCGACTAGCGTCCTCCAAGAGACCCAGTACTTC. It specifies CASSYPPAATSVLQETQYF.

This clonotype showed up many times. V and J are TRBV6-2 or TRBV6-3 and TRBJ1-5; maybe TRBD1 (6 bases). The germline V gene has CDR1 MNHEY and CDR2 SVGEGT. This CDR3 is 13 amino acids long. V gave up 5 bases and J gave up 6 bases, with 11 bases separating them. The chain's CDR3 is CASSRTTGQPQHF. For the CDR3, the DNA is TGTGCCAGCAGTCGTACGACAGGTCAGCCCCAGCATTTT.

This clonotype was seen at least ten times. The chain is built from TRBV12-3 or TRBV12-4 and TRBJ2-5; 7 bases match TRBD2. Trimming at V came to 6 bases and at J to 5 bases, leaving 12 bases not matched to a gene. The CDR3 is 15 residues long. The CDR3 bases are TGTGCCAGCAGCCCCCTTCGCGGGAGAGAGGAGACCCAGTACTTC. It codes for CASSPLRGREETQYF.

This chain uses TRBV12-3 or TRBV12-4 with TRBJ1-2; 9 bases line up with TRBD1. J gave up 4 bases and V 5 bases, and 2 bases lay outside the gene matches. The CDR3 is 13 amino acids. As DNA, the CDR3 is TGTGCCAGCAGTGCGGGACAGGGCTATGGCTACACCTTC. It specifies CASSAGQGYGYTF.

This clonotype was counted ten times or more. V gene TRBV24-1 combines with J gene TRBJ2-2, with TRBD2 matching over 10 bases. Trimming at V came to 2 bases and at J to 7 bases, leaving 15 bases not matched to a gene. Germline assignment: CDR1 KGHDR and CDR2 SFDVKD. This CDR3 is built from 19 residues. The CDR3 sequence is CATSDSTLLAGARFGELFF. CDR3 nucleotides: TGTGCCACCAGTGATTCCACTCTCCTAGCGGGAGCTCGGTTCGGGGAGCTGTTTTTT.

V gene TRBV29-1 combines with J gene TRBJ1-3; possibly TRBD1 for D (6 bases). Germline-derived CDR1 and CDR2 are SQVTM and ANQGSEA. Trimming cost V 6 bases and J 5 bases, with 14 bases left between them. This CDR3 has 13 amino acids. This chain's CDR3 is CSVLLQGRNTIYF. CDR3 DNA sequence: TGCAGCGTCCTCCTACAGGGAAGAAACACCATATATTTT.

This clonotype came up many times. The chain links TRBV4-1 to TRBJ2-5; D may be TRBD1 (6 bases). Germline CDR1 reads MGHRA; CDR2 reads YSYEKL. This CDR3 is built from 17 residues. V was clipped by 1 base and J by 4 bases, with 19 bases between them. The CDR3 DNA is TGCGCCAGCAGCCAAGCGCCAAGGGGGACGTGGGGAGAGACCCAGTACTTC. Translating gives CASSQAPRGTWGETQYF.

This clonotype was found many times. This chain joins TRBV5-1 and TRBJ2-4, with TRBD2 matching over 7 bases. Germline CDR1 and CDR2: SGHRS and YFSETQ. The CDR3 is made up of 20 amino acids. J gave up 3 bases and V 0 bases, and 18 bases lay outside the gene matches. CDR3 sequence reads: CASSLDRGGVAGAVKNIQYF. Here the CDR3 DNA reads TGCGCCAGCAGCTTGGATCGTGGGGGGGTGGCGGGAGCGGTCAAAAACATTCAGTACTTC.

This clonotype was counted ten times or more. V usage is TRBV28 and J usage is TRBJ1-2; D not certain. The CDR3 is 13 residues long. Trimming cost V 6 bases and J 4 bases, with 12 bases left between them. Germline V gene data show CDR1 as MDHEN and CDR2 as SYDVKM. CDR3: CASSQGPIYGYTF. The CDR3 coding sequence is TGTGCCAGCAGCCAAGGACCAATCTATGGCTACACCTTC.

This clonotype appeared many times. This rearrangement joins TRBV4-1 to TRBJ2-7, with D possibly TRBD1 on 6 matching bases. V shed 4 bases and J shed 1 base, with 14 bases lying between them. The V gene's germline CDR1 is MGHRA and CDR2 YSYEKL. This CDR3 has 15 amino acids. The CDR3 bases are TGCGCCAGCAGCCGAAGGGACACCGAATCCTACGAGCAGTACTTC. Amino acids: CASSRRDTESYEQYF.

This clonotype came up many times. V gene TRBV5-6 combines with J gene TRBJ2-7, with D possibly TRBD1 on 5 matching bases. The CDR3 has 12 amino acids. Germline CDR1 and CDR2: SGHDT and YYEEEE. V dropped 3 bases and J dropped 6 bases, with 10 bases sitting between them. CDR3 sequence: CASSYGRGEQYF. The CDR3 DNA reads TGTGCCAGCAGCTATGGAAGGGGCGAGCAGTACTTC.

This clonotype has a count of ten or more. For the CDR3, the DNA is TGTGCCAGCAGCGAAGTCGGGGGCACATCTGGCTACACCTTC. The encoded protein is CASSEVGGTSGYTF. The V gene is TRBV28, the J gene TRBJ1-2; possibly TRBD1 for D (6 bases). CDR3 length: 14 residues. Germline V gives CDR1 MDHEN, CDR2 SYDVKM. V was cut by 6 bases and J by 7 bases, with 18 bases left in between.

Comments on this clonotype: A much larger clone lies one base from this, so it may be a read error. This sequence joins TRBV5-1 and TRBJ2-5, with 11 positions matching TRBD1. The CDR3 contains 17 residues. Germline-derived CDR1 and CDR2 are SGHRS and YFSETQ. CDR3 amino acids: CANSSGGQGAVGETQYF. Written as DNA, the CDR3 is TGCGCCAACAGCTCGGGAGGACAGGGGGCTGTTGGGGAGACCCAGTACTTC.

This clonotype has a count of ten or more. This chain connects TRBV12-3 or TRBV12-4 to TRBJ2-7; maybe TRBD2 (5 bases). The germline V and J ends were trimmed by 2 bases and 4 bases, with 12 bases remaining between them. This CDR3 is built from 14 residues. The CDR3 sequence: CASSLPGSMYEQYF. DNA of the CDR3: TGTGCCAGCAGTTTACCGGGATCTATGTACGAGCAGTACTTC.

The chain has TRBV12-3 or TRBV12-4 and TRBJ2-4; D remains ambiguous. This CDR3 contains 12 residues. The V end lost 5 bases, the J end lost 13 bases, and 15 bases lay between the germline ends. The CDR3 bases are TGTGCCAGCAGTCGTAATAAAGAGGACCAGTACTTC. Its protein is CASSRNKEDQYF.

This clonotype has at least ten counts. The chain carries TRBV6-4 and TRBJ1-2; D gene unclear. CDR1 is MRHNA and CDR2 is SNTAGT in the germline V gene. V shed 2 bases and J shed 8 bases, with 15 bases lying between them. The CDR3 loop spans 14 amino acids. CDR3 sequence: CASSDTPTGRGYTF. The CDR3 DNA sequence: TGTGCCAGCAGTGACACCCCGACCGGGAGGGGCTACACCTTC.

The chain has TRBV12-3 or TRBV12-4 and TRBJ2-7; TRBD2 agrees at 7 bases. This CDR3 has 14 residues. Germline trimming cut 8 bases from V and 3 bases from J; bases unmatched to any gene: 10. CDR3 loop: CASGRSGKDYEQYF. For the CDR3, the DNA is TGTGCCAGCGGTAGGAGCGGGAAGGACTACGAGCAGTACTTC.

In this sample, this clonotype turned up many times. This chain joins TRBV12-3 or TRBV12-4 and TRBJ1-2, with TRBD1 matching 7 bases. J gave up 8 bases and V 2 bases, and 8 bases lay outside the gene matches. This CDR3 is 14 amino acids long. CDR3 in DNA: TGTGCCAGCAGTTTAACGCAACAGGGGCGAGGCTACACCTTC. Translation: CASSLTQQGRGYTF.

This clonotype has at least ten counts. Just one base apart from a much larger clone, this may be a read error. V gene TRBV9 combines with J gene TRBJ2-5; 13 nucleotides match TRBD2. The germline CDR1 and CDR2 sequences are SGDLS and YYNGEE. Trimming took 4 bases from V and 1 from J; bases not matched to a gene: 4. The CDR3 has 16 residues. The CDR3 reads CASSPGTSGIQETQYF. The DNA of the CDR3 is TGTGCCAGCAGCCCCGGGACTAGCGGGATCCAAGAGACCCAGTACTTC.

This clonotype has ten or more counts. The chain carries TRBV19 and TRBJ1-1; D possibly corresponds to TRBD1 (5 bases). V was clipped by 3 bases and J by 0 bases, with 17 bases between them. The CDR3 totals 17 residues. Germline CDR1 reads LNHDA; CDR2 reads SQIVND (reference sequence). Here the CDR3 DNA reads TGTGCCAGTAGTATGATGGGGCGGGCGGGCATGAACACTGAAGCTTTCTTT. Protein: CASSMMGRAGMNTEAFF.

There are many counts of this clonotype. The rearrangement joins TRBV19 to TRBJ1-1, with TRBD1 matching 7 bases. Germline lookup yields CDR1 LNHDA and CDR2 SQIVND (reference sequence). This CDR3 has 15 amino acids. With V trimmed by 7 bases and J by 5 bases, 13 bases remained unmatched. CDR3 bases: TGTGCCAGTAACCGAGACAGGGTAGAGGGAACTGAAGCTTTCTTT. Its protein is CASNRDRVEGTEAFF.

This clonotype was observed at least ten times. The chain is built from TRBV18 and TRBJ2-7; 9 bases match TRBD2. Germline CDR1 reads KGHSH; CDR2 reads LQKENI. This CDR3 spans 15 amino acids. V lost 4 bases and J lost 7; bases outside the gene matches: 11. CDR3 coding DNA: TGTGCCAGCTCACAGAATAGCGGGAGCCCCGGGGAGCAGTACTTC. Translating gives CASSQNSGSPGEQYF.

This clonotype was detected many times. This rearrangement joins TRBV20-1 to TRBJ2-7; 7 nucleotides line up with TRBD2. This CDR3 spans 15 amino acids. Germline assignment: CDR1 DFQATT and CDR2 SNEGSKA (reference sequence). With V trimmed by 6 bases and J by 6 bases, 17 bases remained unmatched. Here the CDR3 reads CSAPTGTSAGAEQYF. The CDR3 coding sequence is TGCAGTGCCCCGACGGGCACTAGCGCGGGCGCCGAGCAGTACTTC.

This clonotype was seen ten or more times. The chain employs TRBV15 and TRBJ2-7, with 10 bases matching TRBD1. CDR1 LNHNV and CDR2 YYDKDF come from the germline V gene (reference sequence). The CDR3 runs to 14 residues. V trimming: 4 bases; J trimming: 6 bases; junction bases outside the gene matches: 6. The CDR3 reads CATSIGQGVGEQYF. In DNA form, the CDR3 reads TGTGCCACCAGCATTGGACAGGGGGTCGGCGAGCAGTACTTC.

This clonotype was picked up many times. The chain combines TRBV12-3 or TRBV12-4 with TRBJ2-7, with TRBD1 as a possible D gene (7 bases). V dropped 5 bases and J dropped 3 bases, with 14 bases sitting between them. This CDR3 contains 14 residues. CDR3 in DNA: TGTGCCAGCAGTCCCGGGGGACAGATCTACGAGCAGTACTTC. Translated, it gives CASSPGGQIYEQYF.

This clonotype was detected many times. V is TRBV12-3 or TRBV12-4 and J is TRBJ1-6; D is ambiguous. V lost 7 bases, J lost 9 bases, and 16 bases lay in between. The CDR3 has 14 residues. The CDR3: CASTDRGRGSPLHF. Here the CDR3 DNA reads TGTGCCAGCACCGATCGGGGAAGAGGTTCACCCCTCCACTTT.